This T cell receptor beta chain stems from a study of OX40 agonist ivuxolimab in advanced cancers. Turning to the overall study: Ivuxolimab was an agonistic, fully human IgG2 monoclonal antibody directed against OX40 (CD134), a costimulatory receptor. Partial responses occurred in three dose-escalation patients, of whom one had hepatocellular carcinoma and two had cutaneous melanoma. The paper reports the monotherapy dose-escalation portion (N ≈ 52 patients) of the phase I ivuxolimab trial. In the dose-escalation cohort, around four fifths of patients were male, and the mean age was approximately 60 years, with a range of about 23 to 85. Among the roughly 52 dose-escalation patients, 19 had hepatocellular carcinoma, approximately 15 melanoma, 9 renal cell carcinoma and 9 head and neck cancer. Prior anti-PD-1, anti-PD-L1 or anti-CTLA-4 therapy was permitted, and checkpoint inhibitors had been received by about 37% of dose-escalation patients. The purpose of peripheral TCRbeta sequencing was to test whether ivuxolimab changed TCR sequence diversity and led to clonal T-cell expansion. Intravenous ivuxolimab was administered to patients every 2 weeks at six dose levels: 0.01, 0.1, 0.3, 1.5, 3 and 10 mg/kg.

Details on this clone: This receptor's antigen is unknown. Base qualities are not at hand, and no much larger clone is one base apart.

Genomic DNA was extracted from sorted cells for sequencing of the TCRbeta CDR3 region. The immunoSEQ Assay was used to sequence the TCRbeta CDR3 regions. This is the immuneACCESS table as TCRdb keeps it, with only in-frame sequences that have V and J called. A part of the clones is gone; compared with another copy, unresolved V genes explain less than half, and the rest is unexplained. This sample is represented by about 130,000 clones; just over 90% of them were singletons. The top ten clones comprise approximately 1.1% of the sample. The CDR3 spans 15 residues, from the cysteine through the phenylalanine. This entry keeps only the CDR3 DNA: 45 bases, framed from base 1. CDR1 and CDR2 were assigned from the germline V gene as SGHTA and FQGNSA. V is reduced by 4 bases and J by 0 bases, leaving a spacing of 10 bases between them. Patients with autoimmune disease history or receiving systemic immunosuppression were excluded from the trial. In every dose cohort, peripheral blood was drawn for TCR sequencing at baseline, cycle 4 day 1, and cycle 7 day 1. The samples were drawn from a first-in-human, open-label, multicenter phase I dose-escalation trial of ivuxolimab. The trial enrolled adults with locally advanced or metastatic head and neck squamous cell, hepatocellular, melanoma or renal cell carcinoma. Before TCR sequencing, CD4+ T cells and CD8+ T cells from peripheral blood were sorted into separate populations.

Broader findings and caveats from the paper: At doses of 0.1 to 3.0 mg/kg, clonal expansion of both CD4+ and CD8+ T cells in blood was seen between baseline and week 6. Low levels of normalized T-cell clonal expansion were also shown by some nonresponding patients. After ivuxolimab, expanded clones were on average more numerous among CD8+ T cells than among CD4+ T cells. The antigen specificity of the clonally expanded peripheral T cells was not determined. In the 0.1-3.0 mg/kg groups, partial responders had among the lowest normalized peripheral clonal expansion, particularly in CD8+ T cells.

The rearrangement joined TRBV7-2 to TRBJ1-3; the D gene is perhaps TRBD1, on 6 matching bases. Sequencing used CD4+ or CD8+ T cells sorted from blood, obtained in a trial of the OX40 agonist ivuxolimab. The clonotype originates from an adult with an advanced solid tumor such as melanoma, head and neck, liver or kidney cancer. The DNA reads TGTGCCAGCAGCTCAACAGGGACCTCTGGAAACACCATATATTTT. Its amino acids are CASSSTGTSGNTIYF.